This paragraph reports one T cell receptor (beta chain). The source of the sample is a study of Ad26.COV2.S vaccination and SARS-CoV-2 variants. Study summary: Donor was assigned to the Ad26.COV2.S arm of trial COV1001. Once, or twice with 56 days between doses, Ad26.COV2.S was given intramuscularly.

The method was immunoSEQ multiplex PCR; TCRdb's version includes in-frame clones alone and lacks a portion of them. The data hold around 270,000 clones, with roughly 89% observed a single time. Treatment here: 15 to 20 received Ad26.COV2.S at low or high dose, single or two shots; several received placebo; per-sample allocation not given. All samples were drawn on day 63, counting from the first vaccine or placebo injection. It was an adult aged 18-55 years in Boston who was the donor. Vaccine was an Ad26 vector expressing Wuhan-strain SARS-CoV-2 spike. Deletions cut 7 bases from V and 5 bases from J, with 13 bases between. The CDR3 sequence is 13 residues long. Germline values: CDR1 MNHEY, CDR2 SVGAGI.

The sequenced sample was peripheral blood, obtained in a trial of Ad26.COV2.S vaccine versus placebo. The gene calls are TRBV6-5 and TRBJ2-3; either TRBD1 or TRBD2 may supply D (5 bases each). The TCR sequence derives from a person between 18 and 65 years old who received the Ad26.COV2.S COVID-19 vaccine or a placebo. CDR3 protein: CASIRTRGDTQYF. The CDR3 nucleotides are TGTGCCAGCATAAGGACGAGGGGAGATACGCAGTATTTT.